Below are 2 T cell receptor beta chains sequenced from a single sample in a study of early T cells in non-severe SARS-CoV-2 infection. TCRdb used MiXCR to reprocess the 5' RACE reads, holding one entry per CDR3 protein. The data contain about 48,000 distinct CDR3 sequences, about 13% of them singletons. The sample comprised whole blood. Receptor source: an adult who was a healthcare worker with PCR-confirmed SARS-CoV-2 infection or an uninfected control (not recorded which).

This clonotype was detected ten times or more. The chain uses TRBV12-3 or TRBV12-4 and TRBJ1-2; D not resolved. The V end lost 3 bases, the J end lost 3 bases, and 14 bases lay between the germline ends. The CDR3 totals 15 residues. The CDR3 DNA follows: TGTGCCAGCAGTTTTGGCGCCTTAGGAGACTATGGCTACACCTTC. This encodes CASSFGALGDYGYTF.

The rearrangement joins TRBV7-9 to TRBJ2-2; D not resolved. Looked up from germline, CDR1 is SEHNR and CDR2 is FQNEAQ (reference sequence). Trimming left V 7 bases short and J 6 bases short, with 6 bases between. This CDR3 region has 11 residues. The CDR3 DNA sequence: TGTGCCAGCATGGTACCCGGGGAGCTGTTTTTT. The encoded protein is CASMVPGELFF.